This T cell receptor (beta chain) is from a study of early stage breast cancer tumors (dated by TCRdb to 2017 to 2019). For context, the study as a whole: Of the roughly 15 invasive breast tumors, around twelve were found to be estrogen receptor-positive, progesterone receptor-positive and HER2-negative. On average, each sample had roughly 9.9-fold read coverage. The samples as a whole yielded 2 million to 3 million detected templates, corresponding to around 1,100,000 unique clonotypes. About 65% of the 12 ER+/PR+/HER2- tumors were invasive ductal carcinomas, while the other four were invasive lobular carcinomas. Overall study results and their limits: Enriched TCRB sequences shared across patients were found to be mostly commonly generated sequences that were unlikely to play an important role in the tumor microenvironment. Compared with adjacent normal breast tissue, tumors had roughly 2.5-fold higher T cell density and higher clonality. Chain pairing and functional markers such as CD4, CD8 and FOXP3 were missed by bulk genomic DNA sequencing of unsorted cells. Analysis by tumor subtype was prevented by the small cohort size. Greater similarity was observed between blood and normal breast repertoires than between blood and tumor repertoires, and tumor was distinguished from normal in about 90% of the 16 patients when each tissue was compared with blood.

Two independent genomic DNA replicates were amplified for each sample, with roughly 0.5 ug used for blood and around 1.5 ug for tumor or normal breast. TCRB sequencing of genomic DNA was carried out with the ImmunoSeq Intro kit according to the manufacturer's instructions. The multiplex PCR ran for about 31 cycles using proprietary primers and spike-in control sequences for absolute quantification. An 87-bp fragment spanning the CDR3 and flanking V and J genes was sequenced with single-end 150-bp reads. Seven samples, each with two replicates, were multiplexed per lane of an Illumina MiSeq using version 3.0 chemistry. As for the original processing: The vendor's proprietary pipeline handled the raw data processing, merging both replicates into a single result for each sample. A clonotype was defined as productive rearrangements that share the same V-gene family, CDR3 amino acid sequence and J-gene segment. To compute clonality, the normalized Shannon entropy (Pielou evenness) of TCRB abundances was subtracted from 1. To estimate T cell density, the total number of templates was divided by the input cell count, which was inferred from how much DNA went in. Total repertoire diversity and clonality were estimated with Recon using default parameters. A clonotype was considered tumor-enriched if its abundance in tumor exceeded 0.1% and was at least 32-fold higher than its abundance in normal breast. This immuneACCESS table, as held by TCRdb, lists in-frame sequences with V and J called but not all clones. Of the missing ones, under half trace to an unresolved V gene in checked studies; the others have no known cause. V, J and clone size reflect that table, while D and trimming were determined from the DNA. This sample comprises about 19,000 clones, over 70% of them detected only once. The ten largest clonotypes hold about 1.8% of the sample.

The study profiled bulk TCR beta-chain repertoires in matched peripheral blood, tumor and adjacent normal breast tissue taken from approximately 15 patients with early-stage breast cancer. Before surgery, roughly 5-11 mL of whole blood was collected into EDTA tubes and then processed within 2 hours. Ficoll-Paque centrifugation in SepMate-50 tubes was used to isolate peripheral blood mononuclear cells. PBMCs were cryopreserved in about 90% FBS with roughly 10% DMSO in aliquots of about 1.8 to 4.5 million cells and stored in liquid nitrogen. Genomic DNA was extracted with the Qiagen AllPrep DNA/RNA Mini kit. A note on this clone: This receptor's antigen is unknown. One base away there is no much larger clone; base qualities are not given.

There are 14 amino acids in the CDR3, from cysteine to phenylalanine inclusive. CDR3 DNA only is kept here, 42 bases in frame from base 1. V is cut back by 6 bases and J by 4 bases, with 6 bases in the junction unmatched. CDR1 and CDR2, per the germline V gene, are KGHSH and LQKENI. What was sequenced was blood. This sequence originates from a person between 65 and 79 years old with breast cancer. This chain joins TRBV18 to TRBJ1-1; TRBD1 agrees with 9 junctional bases. CDR3 loop: CASSPQGQGTEAFF. The nucleotides are TGTGCCAGCTCCCCCCAGGGACAGGGCACTGAAGCTTTCTTT.